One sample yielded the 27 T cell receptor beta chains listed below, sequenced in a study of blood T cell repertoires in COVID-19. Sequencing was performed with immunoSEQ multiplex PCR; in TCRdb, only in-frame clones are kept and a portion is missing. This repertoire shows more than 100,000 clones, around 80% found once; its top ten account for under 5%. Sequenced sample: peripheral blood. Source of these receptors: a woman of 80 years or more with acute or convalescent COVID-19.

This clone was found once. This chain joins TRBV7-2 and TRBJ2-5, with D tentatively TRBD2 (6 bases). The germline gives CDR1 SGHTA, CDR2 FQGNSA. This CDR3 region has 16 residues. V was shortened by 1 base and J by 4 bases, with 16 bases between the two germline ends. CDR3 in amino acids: CASSLVVVGGRETQYF. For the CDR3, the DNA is TGTGCCAGCAGCTTAGTCGTCGTTGGAGGGCGAGAGACCCAGTACTTC. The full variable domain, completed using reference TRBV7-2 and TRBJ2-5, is GAGVSQSPSNKVTEKGKDVELRCDPISGHTALYWYRQSLGQGLEFLIYFQGNSAPDKSGLPSDRFSAERTGGSVSTLTIQRTQQEDSAVYLCASSLVVVGGRETQYFGPGTRLLVL.

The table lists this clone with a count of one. CDR3: CASSLTWGVNEKLFF. The CDR3 bases are TGTGCCAGCAGTCTCACTTGGGGGGTTAATGAAAAACTGTTTTTT. This chain connects TRBV27 to TRBJ1-4, with D perhaps matching TRBD1 (5 bases). The germline CDR1 and CDR2 sequences are MNHEY and SMNVEV (reference sequence). V was pared by 5 bases and J by 4 bases, with 14 bases between. CDR3 size: 15 residues.

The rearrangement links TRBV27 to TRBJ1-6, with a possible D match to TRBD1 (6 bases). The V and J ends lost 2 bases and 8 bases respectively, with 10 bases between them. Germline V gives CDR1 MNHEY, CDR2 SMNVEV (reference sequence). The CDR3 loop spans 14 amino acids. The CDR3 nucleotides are TGTGCCAGCAGTTTAGACAGGAATCATTCACCCCTCCACTTT. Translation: CASSLDRNHSPLHF.

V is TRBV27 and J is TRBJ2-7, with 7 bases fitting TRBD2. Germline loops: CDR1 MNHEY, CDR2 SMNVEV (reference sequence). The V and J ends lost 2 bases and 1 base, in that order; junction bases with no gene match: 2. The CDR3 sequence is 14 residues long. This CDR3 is CASSLGTTSYEQYF. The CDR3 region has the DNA TGTGCCAGCAGTTTAGGGACTACGTCCTACGAGCAGTACTTC.

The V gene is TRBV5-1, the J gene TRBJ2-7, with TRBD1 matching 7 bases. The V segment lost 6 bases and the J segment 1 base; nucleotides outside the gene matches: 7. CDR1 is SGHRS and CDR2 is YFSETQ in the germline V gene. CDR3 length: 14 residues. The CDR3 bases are TGCGCCAGCATACACCGGGACAGTTCCTACGAGCAGTACTTC. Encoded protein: CASIHRDSSYEQYF.

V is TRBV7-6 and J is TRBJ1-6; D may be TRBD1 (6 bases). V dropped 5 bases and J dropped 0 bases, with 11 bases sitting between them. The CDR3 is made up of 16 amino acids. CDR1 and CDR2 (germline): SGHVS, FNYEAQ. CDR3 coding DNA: TGTGCCAGCAGCGCCACAGGGAGCTCCTATAATTCACCCCTCCACTTT. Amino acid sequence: CASSATGSSYNSPLHF.

As DNA, the CDR3 is TGTGCCAGCAGCTTATTCGGGATTAGCAATGAGCAGTTCTTC. Protein sequence: CASSLFGISNEQFF. The V gene is TRBV7-2, the J gene TRBJ2-1; a possible D gene is TRBD2 (5 bases). Germline V gene sequence: CDR1 SGHTA, CDR2 FQGNSA. This CDR3 is built from 14 residues. The V gene lost 2 bases and the J gene lost 6 bases, with 11 bases spanning the gap. The full variable domain, rest sourced from reference TRBV7-2 and TRBJ2-1, is GAGVSQSPSNKVTEKGKDVELRCDPISGHTALYWYRQSLGQGLEFLIYFQGNSAPDKSGLPSDRFSAERTGGSVSTLTIQRTQQEDSAVYLCASSLFGISNEQFFGPGTRLTVL.

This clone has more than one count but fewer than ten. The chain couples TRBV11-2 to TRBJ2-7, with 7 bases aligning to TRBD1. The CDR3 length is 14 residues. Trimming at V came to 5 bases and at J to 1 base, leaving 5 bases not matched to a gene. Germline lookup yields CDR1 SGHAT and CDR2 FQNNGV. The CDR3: CASSVDRVSYEQYF. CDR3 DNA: TGTGCCAGCAGCGTCGACAGGGTTTCCTACGAGCAGTACTTC.

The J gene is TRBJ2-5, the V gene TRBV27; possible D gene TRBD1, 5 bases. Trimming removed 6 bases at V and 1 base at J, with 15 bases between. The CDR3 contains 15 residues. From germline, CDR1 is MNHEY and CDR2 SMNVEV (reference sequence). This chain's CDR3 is CASSFLVGRQETQYF. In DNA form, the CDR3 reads TGTGCCAGCAGCTTCCTGGTGGGGCGCCAAGAGACCCAGTACTTC.

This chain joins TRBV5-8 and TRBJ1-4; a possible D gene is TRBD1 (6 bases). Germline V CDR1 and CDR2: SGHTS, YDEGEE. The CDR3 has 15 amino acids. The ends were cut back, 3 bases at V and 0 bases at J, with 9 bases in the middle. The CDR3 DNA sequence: TGTGCCAGCAGCTGGGGGGGCACAACTAATGAAAAACTGTTTTTT. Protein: CASSWGGTTNEKLFF.

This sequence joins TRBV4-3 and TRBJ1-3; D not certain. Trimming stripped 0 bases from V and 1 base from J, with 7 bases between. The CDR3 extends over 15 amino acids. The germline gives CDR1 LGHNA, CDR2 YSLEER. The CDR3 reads CASSQDRVSGNTIYF. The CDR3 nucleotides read TGCGCCAGCAGCCAAGACCGTGTATCTGGAAACACCATATATTTT.

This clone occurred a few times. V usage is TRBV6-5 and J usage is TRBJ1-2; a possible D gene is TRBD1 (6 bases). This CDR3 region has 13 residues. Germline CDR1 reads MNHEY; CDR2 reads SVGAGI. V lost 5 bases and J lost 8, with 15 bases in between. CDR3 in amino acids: CASSPPGARGYTF. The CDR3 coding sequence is TGTGCCAGCAGTCCCCCAGGGGCGCGGGGCTACACCTTC.

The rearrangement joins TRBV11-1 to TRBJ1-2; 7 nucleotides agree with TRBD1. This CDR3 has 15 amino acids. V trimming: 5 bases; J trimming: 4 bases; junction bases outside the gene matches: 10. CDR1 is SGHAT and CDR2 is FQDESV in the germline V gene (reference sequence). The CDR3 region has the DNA TGTGCCAGCAGCCGCAACCGGGACAGCGTCTATGGCTACACCTTC. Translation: CASSRNRDSVYGYTF.

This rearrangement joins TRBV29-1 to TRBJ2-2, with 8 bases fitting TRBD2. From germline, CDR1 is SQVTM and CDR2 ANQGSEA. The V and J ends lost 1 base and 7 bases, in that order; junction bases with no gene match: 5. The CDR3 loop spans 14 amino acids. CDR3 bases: TGCAGCGTTGAAGGCCTCGGGGGGGACGGGGAGCTGTTTTTT. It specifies CSVEGLGGDGELFF.

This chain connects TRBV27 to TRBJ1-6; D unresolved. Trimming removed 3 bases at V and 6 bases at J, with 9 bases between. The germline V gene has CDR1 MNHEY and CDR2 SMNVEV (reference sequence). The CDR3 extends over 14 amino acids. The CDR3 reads CASSFQRSNSPLHF. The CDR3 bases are TGTGCCAGCAGTTTTCAACGGAGTAATTCACCCCTCCACTTT.

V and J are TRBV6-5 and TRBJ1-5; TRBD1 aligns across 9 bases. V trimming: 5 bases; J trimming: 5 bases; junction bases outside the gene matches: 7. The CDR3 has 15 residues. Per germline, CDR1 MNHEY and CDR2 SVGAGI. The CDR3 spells CASSRDRVGDQPQHF. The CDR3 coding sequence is TGTGCCAGCAGTCGGGACAGGGTAGGGGATCAGCCCCAGCATTTT.

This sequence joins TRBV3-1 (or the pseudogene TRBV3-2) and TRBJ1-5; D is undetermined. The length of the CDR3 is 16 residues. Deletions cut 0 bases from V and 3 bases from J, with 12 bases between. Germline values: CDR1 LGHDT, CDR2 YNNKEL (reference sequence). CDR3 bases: TGTGCCAGCAGCCAAGATGTCCCCTCCGTCAATCAGCCCCAGCATTTT. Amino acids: CASSQDVPSVNQPQHF.

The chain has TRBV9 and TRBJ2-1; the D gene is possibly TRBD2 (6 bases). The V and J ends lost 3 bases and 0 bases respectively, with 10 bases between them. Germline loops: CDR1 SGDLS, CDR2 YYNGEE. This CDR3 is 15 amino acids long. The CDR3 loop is CASSADGGSYNEQFF. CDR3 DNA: TGTGCCAGCAGCGCCGACGGGGGCTCCTACAATGAGCAGTTCTTC.

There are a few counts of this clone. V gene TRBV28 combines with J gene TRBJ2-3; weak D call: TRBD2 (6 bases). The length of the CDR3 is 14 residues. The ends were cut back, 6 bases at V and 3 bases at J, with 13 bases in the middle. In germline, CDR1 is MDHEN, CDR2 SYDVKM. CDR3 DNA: TGTGCCAGCAGAAGAGGAGGGCCGACAGATACGCAGTATTTT. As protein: CASRRGGPTDTQYF.

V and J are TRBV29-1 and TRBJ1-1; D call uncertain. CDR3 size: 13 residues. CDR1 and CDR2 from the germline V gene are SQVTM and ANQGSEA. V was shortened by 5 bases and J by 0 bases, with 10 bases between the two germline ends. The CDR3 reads CSVRVKVNTEAFF. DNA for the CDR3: TGCAGCGTTCGGGTGAAGGTGAACACTGAAGCTTTCTTT.

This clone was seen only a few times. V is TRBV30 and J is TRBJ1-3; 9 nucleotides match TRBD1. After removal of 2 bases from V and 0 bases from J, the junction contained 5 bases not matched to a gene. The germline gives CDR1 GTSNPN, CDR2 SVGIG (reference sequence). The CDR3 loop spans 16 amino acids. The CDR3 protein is CAWSSGQGLSGNTIYF. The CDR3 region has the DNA TGTGCCTGGAGTTCGGGACAGGGCCTCTCTGGAAACACCATATATTTT.

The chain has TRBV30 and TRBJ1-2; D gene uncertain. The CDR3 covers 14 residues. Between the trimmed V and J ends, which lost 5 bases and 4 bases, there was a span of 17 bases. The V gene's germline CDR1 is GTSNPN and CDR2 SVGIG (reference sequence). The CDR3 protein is CAWGLGGSAYGYTF. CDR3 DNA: TGTGCCTGGGGATTGGGAGGATCTGCCTATGGCTACACCTTC.

The CDR3 DNA is TGTGCCAGCAGCCAAGGACTAGCGGGGACCTACGAGCAGTACTTC. Translating gives CASSQGLAGTYEQYF. The rearrangement uses TRBV3-1 (or the pseudogene TRBV3-2) and TRBJ2-7; TRBD2 agrees at 11 bases. This CDR3 comprises 15 residues. V dropped 1 base and J dropped 2; count of bases not matched to a gene: 1. Per germline, CDR1 LGHDT and CDR2 YNNKEL (reference sequence).

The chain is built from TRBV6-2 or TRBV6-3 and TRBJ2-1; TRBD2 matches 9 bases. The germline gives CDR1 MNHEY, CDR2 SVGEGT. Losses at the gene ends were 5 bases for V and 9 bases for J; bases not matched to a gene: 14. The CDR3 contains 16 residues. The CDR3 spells CASSQTGTSQVSEQFF. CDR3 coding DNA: TGTGCCAGCAGTCAAACCGGGACTAGCCAGGTAAGTGAGCAGTTCTTC.

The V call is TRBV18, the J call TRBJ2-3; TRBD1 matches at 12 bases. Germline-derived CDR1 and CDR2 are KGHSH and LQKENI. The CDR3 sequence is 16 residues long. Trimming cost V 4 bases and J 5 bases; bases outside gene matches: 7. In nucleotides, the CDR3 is TGTGCCAGCTCACAGTCCGGGACAGGGGGCCAAGATACGCAGTATTTT. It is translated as CASSQSGTGGQDTQYF. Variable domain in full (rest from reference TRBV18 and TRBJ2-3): NAGVMQNPRHLVRRRGQEARLRCSPMKGHSHVYWYRQLPEEGLKFMVYLQKENIIDESGMPKERFSAEFPKEGPSILRIQQVVRGDSAAYFCASSQSGTGGQDTQYFGPGTRLTVL.

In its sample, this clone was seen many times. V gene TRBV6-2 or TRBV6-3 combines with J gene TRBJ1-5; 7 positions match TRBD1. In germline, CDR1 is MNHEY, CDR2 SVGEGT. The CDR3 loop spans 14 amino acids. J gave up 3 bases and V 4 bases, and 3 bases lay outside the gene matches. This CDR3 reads CASSSGQINQPQHF. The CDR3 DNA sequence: TGTGCCAGCAGTTCGGGACAGATCAATCAGCCCCAGCATTTT.

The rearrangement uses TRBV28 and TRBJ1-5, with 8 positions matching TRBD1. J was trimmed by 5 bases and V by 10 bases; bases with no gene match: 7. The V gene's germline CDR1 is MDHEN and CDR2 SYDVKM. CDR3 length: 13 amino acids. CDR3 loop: CATSTGAYQPQHF. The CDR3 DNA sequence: TGTGCCACCTCGACAGGGGCTTATCAGCCCCAGCATTTT.